What follows describes a single TCR beta chain. The data originate from a study of control samples from healthy donors and cancer patients. TCRdb keeps only in-frame clones here, not all; method: immunoSEQ multiplex PCR. Here the sample spans tens of thousands of clones, approximately 80% being singletons. V lost 4 bases to trimming and J lost 11 bases; unmatched junction nucleotides: 11. The CDR3 runs to 13 residues. CDR1 and CDR2 from the germline V gene are SGHRS and YFSETQ. The V and J genes are TRBV5-1 and TRBJ1-1; 7 positions agree with TRBD1. Material: PBMCs. The source is a woman aged 50 to 60 with lung cancer. The CDR3 sequence is CASSTAGGAGAFF. The CDR3 bases are TGCGCCAGCAGCACAGCAGGGGGAGCGGGTGCTTTCTTT.